This section outlines one TCR beta chain sequence together with its context. This table comes from immunoSEQ multiplex PCR, and its TCRdb copy is limited to in-frame clones, with some not included. The sample has roughly 240,000 clones, 85% seen once. Per the germline V gene, CDR1 is MNHEY and CDR2 is SVGAGI. The CDR3 sequence is 15 residues long. The J segment lost 5 bases and the V segment lost 4 bases, leaving 9 bases of the junction unmatched. These data originate in a study of blood T cell repertoires in COVID-19. On the study more broadly: PBMCs, B-cell-depleted T cells, or T cells were the source of the cDNA or gDNA that made up the material.

This receptor was identified in a man aged 45-60 years with COVID-19, enrolled during active disease. This chain uses TRBV6-5 with TRBJ2-5; 8 nucleotides align to TRBD2. The source material was peripheral blood. The CDR3 region is CASSSRGAVWETQYF. CDR3 sequence (DNA): TGTGCCAGCAGTTCGCGGGGGGCCGTTTGGGAGACCCAGTACTTC.